Presented here are 12 T cell receptor beta chains from one specimen sequenced in a study of T cells expressing NK-cell markers. TCRdb reanalyzed the 5' RACE reads and collapses them to one entry per CDR3 protein, without DNA. This sample's table reports 350,000 to 400,000 distinct CDR3 sequences. The source material was blood T cells: a sorted CD56 or NKG2C T cell subset, CD4+ or CD8+ T cells, or bulk PBMC T cells (not recorded which). Receptors originate from a woman aged 45-65 years in good health.

The chain carries TRBV4-1 and TRBJ2-1; TCRdb reports TRBD2, a call that lacks DNA to check it against. The CDR3 has 18 residues. Germline V gives CDR1 MGHRA, CDR2 YSYEKL. CDR3 in amino acids: CASSQDPLLAGGHNEQFF.

The CDR3 reads CASREPAGGPSEQFF. The J gene is TRBJ2-1, the V gene TRBV7-9; TCRdb's D call of TRBD2 is untestable without DNA. The CDR3 is 15 amino acids. CDR1 is SEHNR, CDR2 FQNEAQ, per germline (reference sequence).

The chain combines TRBV7-2 with TRBJ2-5. The CDR3 is 15 residues long. Germline V gives CDR1 SGHTA, CDR2 FQGNSA. CDR3 protein: CASSLSRPAPETQYF.

V and J are TRBV5-5 and TRBJ1-1. In germline, CDR1 is SGHKS, CDR2 YYEKEE (reference sequence). The CDR3 has 13 residues. CDR3 residues: CASTFWEAGEAFF.

The chain has TRBV18 and TRBJ1-5; TCRdb proposes TRBD1, but this gene call is untestable without DNA. Germline-derived CDR1 and CDR2 are KGHSH and LQKENI. The CDR3 totals 13 residues. The CDR3 reads CASSPQGNQPQHF. Together with reference TRBV18 and TRBJ1-5, the CDR3 gives the full variable domain: NAGVMQNPRHLVRRRGQEARLRCSPMKGHSHVYWYRQLPEEGLKFMVYLQKENIIDESGMPKERFSAEFPKEGPSILRIQQVVRGDSAAYFCASSPQGNQPQHFGDGTRLSIL.

The chain has TRBV20-1 and TRBJ2-7; TCRdb reports TRBD1, a call that lacks DNA to check it against. Per germline, CDR1 DFQATT and CDR2 SNEGSKA (reference sequence). The CDR3 is 16 residues long. The CDR3 loop reads CSARPSPGTVSYEQYF.

V and J are TRBV6-5 and TRBJ2-1; TCRdb picks TRBD2, but there is no DNA to check that call. The CDR3 has 13 residues. Germline CDR1 reads MNHEY; CDR2 reads SVGAGI. CDR3 sequence: CASSLAGNSVQFF.

The chain recombines TRBV10-2 with TRBJ2-1; the D call from TCRdb, TRBD2, cannot be confirmed without DNA. Per germline, CDR1 WSHSY and CDR2 SAAADI. The CDR3 spans 16 residues. The CDR3 reads CASRPTGTNTYNEQFF.

The chain couples TRBV5-1 to TRBJ2-5; TCRdb selects TRBD1, and the lack of DNA leaves this call unchecked. The V gene's germline CDR1 is SGHRS and CDR2 YFSETQ. The CDR3 spans 12 residues. The CDR3 loop reads CASSEGAGTQYF.

This chain links TRBV5-1 with TRBJ2-1. Germline-derived CDR1 and CDR2 are SGHRS and YFSETQ. This CDR3 is built from 14 residues. The chain's CDR3 is CASSLDAIVNEQFF.

The rearrangement links TRBV11-3 to TRBJ2-1; the D call of TRBD1 rests on TCRdb alone, since no DNA is present to check it. In germline, CDR1 is SGHNT, CDR2 YENEEA. This CDR3 region has 14 residues. The CDR3: CASSFQEAYNEQFF.

This chain uses TRBV12-3 or TRBV12-4 with TRBJ1-5; as DNA is missing, the TRBD1 call by TCRdb cannot be tested. This CDR3 has 13 amino acids. The CDR3 protein is CASTLGQGQPQHF.